This record covers a single T cell receptor beta chain. CDR3 length: 15 amino acids. J lost 7 bases, V lost 1 base, and 6 bases had no gene match. Per germline, CDR1 LNHNV and CDR2 YYDKDF (reference sequence). This sample was taken from a study of T cell clones after liver transplantation. Study at large: TCRbeta sequencing after a pre-transplant mixed lymphocyte reaction identified graft-donor-reactive clones, later tracked in post-transplant blood. Patients counted as tolerant after at least one year off all immunosuppression, enzymes not exceeding twice normal. Graft-donor-reactive sequences were compared with third-party-reactive TCRbeta sequences from pre-transplant mixed lymphocyte reactions.

The repertoire was sequenced with immunoSEQ multiplex PCR; TCRdb's copy has only in-frame clones and lacks some. The sample records 70,000 to 95,000 clones, over 80% being singletons. The sequence derives from a human patient who received a liver transplant. Some T cells may be supplied by the graft donor. The V and J genes are TRBV15 and TRBJ1-2, with TRBD1 identical over 10 bases. This specimen was CD4+ T cells from blood, taken at the 22-month timepoint. The chain's CDR3 is CATSRGGQGRPGYTF. The CDR3, as DNA: TGTGCCACCAGCAGAGGGGGACAGGGGCGGCCTGGCTACACCTTC.